Listed below are T cell receptor beta chains from one sample, sequenced in a study of blood T cell repertoires in COVID-19. The method was immunoSEQ multiplex PCR; TCRdb's version includes in-frame clones alone and lacks a portion of them. The data contain 40,000 or so clones, over 80% of them seen just once; the ten biggest clones take up 9.5% to 15%. The specimen was peripheral blood. These receptors all stem from a human donor in a cohort sampled during active COVID-19. The CDR3 runs from the conserved cysteine through the conserved F or W. D genes are given only for firm matches. A row's size may be missing; if present it is once, few, many or a size class.

v_gene	d_gene	len	abundance	j_gene	CDR3nt	CDR3aa
TRBV6-2/TRBV6-3	TRBD2	16	once	TRBJ2-3	TGTGCCAGCAGTTACTCTGGGCGGAGGCGGGGGGATACGCAGTATTTT	CASSYSGRRRGDTQYF
TRBV28	TRBD2	16	.	TRBJ2-7	TGTGCCAGCAGTTTATGGCGAGCGGGAGGCCTCTACGAGCAGTACTTC	CASSLWRAGGLYEQYF
TRBV29-1	TRBD2	13	.	TRBJ2-7	TGCAGCGTTCTAGCGGGAGTATCCTACGAGCAGTACTTC	CSVLAGVSYEQYF
TRBV4-3	TRBD1	15	.	TRBJ1-2	TGCGCCAGCAGCCCAACCGGAGGGGGCAACTATGGCTACACCTTC	CASSPTGGGNYGYTF
TRBV27	.	11	.	TRBJ2-3	TGTGCCAGCAGTTTTGCGGGCCGACAGTATTTT	CASSFAGRQYF
TRBV6-2/TRBV6-3	TRBD2	16	.	TRBJ2-1	TGTGCCAGCAGCTCCGGACTAGCCTCAAGGGTGAATGAGCAGTTCTTC	CASSSGLASRVNEQFF
TRBV6-2/TRBV6-3	.	14	.	TRBJ2-7	TGTGCCAGCAGTTACTCTTGGGAGATCCACGAGCAGTACTTC	CASSYSWEIHEQYF
TRBV5-1	.	15	.	TRBJ2-1	TGCGCCAGCAGCCCACAGGGAGTTAGGGCCAATGAGCAGTTCTTC	CASSPQGVRANEQFF
TRBV5-1	.	15	.	TRBJ2-4	TGCGCCAGCAGCTTGGGCCCAGATTTCCAAAACATTCAGTACTTC	CASSLGPDFQNIQYF
TRBV2	TRBD1	14	.	TRBJ1-5	TGTGCCACAAAGGGGGCTGTGAGCAATCAGCCCCAGCATTTT	CATKGAVSNQPQHF
TRBV5-8	.	12	.	TRBJ1-1	TGTGCCAGCAGCTTGATTACGGCTGAAGCTTTCTTT	CASSLITAEAFF
TRBV2	.	10	.	TRBJ2-7	TGTGCCAGCCGGTCCTACGAGCAGTACTTC	CASRSYEQYF
TRBV7-2	TRBD1	13	.	TRBJ1-2	TGTGCCAGCAGTAGCCGACAGGGAGGTGGCTACACCTTC	CASSSRQGGGYTF
TRBV3-1/TRBV3-2	TRBD1	13	.	TRBJ2-7	TGTGCCAGTTTCCGGGACAGAACCTACGAGCAGTACTTC	CASFRDRTYEQYF
TRBV5-1	TRBD1	16	.	TRBJ2-2	TGCGCCAGCAGCTTGGAGACAGGGGGGTTAGCCGGGGAGCTGTTTTTT	CASSLETGGLAGELFF
TRBV30	.	15	.	TRBJ1-5	TGTGCCTGGAGTGTACAGGCAGGGGCCAATCAGCCCCAGCATTTT	CAWSVQAGANQPQHF
TRBV5-4	.	17	.	TRBJ2-5	TGTGCCAGCAGCCTCAATGTTGGGGGACTGTCTGTGCGGACCCAGTACTTC	CASSLNVGGLSVRTQYF
TRBV25-1	.	14	.	TRBJ1-2	TGTGCCAGCAGTAAGACTGCCGGTGACTATGGCTACACCTTC	CASSKTAGDYGYTF
TRBV9	TRBD2	18	.	TRBJ2-4	TGTGCCAGCAGCGTAGGACTAGCGGAGGGGGTAGCCAAAAACATTCAGTACTTC	CASSVGLAEGVAKNIQYF
TRBV19	.	18	.	TRBJ1-5	TGTGCCAGTAGTATTTCAAGGGTTGTCCGGACGGGGGGCCAGCCCCAGCATTTT	CASSISRVVRTGGQPQHF
TRBV7-9	.	13	once	TRBJ2-2	TGTGCCAGCAGCTTAGCCTACTTCGGGGAGCTGTTTTTT	CASSLAYFGELFF
TRBV10-3	.	12	.	TRBJ2-7	TGTGCCATCAGTGAAGGGGGCTACGAGCAGTACTTC	CAISEGGYEQYF
TRBV12-3/TRBV12-4	TRBD1	13	.	TRBJ1-1	TGTGCCAGCAGTATGACAGGGGGGGGTGAAGCTTTCTTT	CASSMTGGGEAFF
TRBV7-2	TRBD1	16	once	TRBJ1-1	TGTGCCAGCAGCTTACGCACAGGGGGCTGGAACACTGAAGCTTTCTTT	CASSLRTGGWNTEAFF
TRBV7-8	.	17	.	TRBJ2-3	TGTGCCAGCAGTCCAAGCACCGGGAGTGATTCCACAGATACGCAGTATTTT	CASSPSTGSDSTDTQYF
TRBV3-1/TRBV3-2	.	15	.	TRBJ1-3	TGTGCCAGCACCCCCCAGAGGGGGGGTAGAAACACCATATATTTT	CASTPQRGGRNTIYF
TRBV30	TRBD2	14	.	TRBJ2-3	TGTGCCTGGAGTGGGCGGGAGACAAGAGATACGCAGTATTTT	CAWSGRETRDTQYF
TRBV6-5	.	13	.	TRBJ1-4	TGTGCCTCCCGCGGGGGGGGTAGGGAAAAACTGTTTTTT	CASRGGGREKLFF
TRBV2	TRBD1	16	once	TRBJ1-5	TGTGCCAGCAGTAGGGACAGGGGACAACCCAATCAGCCCCAGCATTTT	CASSRDRGQPNQPQHF
TRBV28	.	14	.	TRBJ1-5	TGTGCCAGCAGTTTGAACAACCAGAGGCAGCCCCAGCATTTT	CASSLNNQRQPQHF
TRBV6-1	TRBD1	17	once	TRBJ1-2	TGTGCCAGCAGTGTCAGACAGGGGGCATCGGTACACTATGGCTACACCTTC	CASSVRQGASVHYGYTF
TRBV11-3	.	14	.	TRBJ2-1	TGTGCCAGCAGCCTTCAGGGATCCTACAATGAGCAGTTCTTC	CASSLQGSYNEQFF
TRBV19	TRBD2	15	.	TRBJ2-3	TGTGCCAGTAGTATCGTCCGGGGGGGCACAGATACGCAGTATTTT	CASSIVRGGTDTQYF
TRBV3-1/TRBV3-2	.	14	once	TRBJ1-1	TGTGCCAGCAGCCGCGGACAGATTAACACTGAAGCTTTCTTT	CASSRGQINTEAFF
TRBV7-2	.	13	.	TRBJ1-1	TGTGCCAGCAGCCTACAGTGGAACACTGAAGCTTTCTTT	CASSLQWNTEAFF
TRBV5-1	.	15	few	TRBJ1-3	TGCGCCAGCAGCTTGGGGGCGCAGCCTGGAAACACCATATATTTT	CASSLGAQPGNTIYF
TRBV19	TRBD2	18	.	TRBJ2-4	TGTGCCAGTAGTTCGAGCGGGAGGGCTGCCGTAGCCAAAAACATTCAGTACTTC	CASSSSGRAAVAKNIQYF
TRBV7-2	TRBD2	15	.	TRBJ2-7	TGTGCCAGCAGCTTAAGGACAGCGGGAGGGGGCGAGCAGTACTTC	CASSLRTAGGGEQYF
TRBV7-2	TRBD1	15	.	TRBJ2-1	TGTGCCAGCAGCTTAGGGGGACAGGAGTACAATGAGCAGTTCTTC	CASSLGGQEYNEQFF
TRBV27	.	17	.	TRBJ2-3	TGTGCCAGCAGTTTAGTTGGAGGGGCAGGACCGGCAGATACGCAGTATTTT	CASSLVGGAGPADTQYF
TRBV30	.	13	.	TRBJ2-7	TGTGCCTGGAGCAAAACCAACACGAACGAGCAGTACTTC	CAWSKTNTNEQYF
TRBV6-2/TRBV6-3	.	16	.	TRBJ2-3	TGTGCCAGCAGTTCTCCTGGACTTTCTAGCACAGATACGCAGTATTTT	CASSSPGLSSTDTQYF
TRBV28	.	13	.	TRBJ2-7	TGTGCCAGCAGTCCCCAACAGACCTACGAGCAGTACTTC	CASSPQQTYEQYF
TRBV5-1	TRBD2	15	once	TRBJ2-5	TGCGCCAGCAGCTTGGGGTCTAGCGGCCAAGAGACCCAGTACTTC	CASSLGSSGQETQYF
TRBV5-1	TRBD1	16	.	TRBJ2-2	TGCGCCAGCGCAACCCCAGGGGGCGCGAACACCGGGGAGCTGTTTTTT	CASATPGGANTGELFF
TRBV3-1/TRBV3-2	.	17	once	TRBJ1-1	TGTGCCAGCAGCCAAGAGGGACTCCTAACAGGGAACACTGAAGCTTTCTTT	CASSQEGLLTGNTEAFF
TRBV29-1	TRBD2	15	.	TRBJ2-7	TGCAGCGTTCTTAAACTAGCGGGAGTTAGGTACGAGCAGTACTTC	CSVLKLAGVRYEQYF
TRBV6-6	.	13	.	TRBJ1-2	TGTGCCAGCAGTCTAGACGGGAACTATGGCTACACCTTC	CASSLDGNYGYTF
TRBV5-4	TRBD1	14	.	TRBJ2-7	TGTGCCAGCAGCCCAGGGACAGGGTCCTACGAGCAGTACTTC	CASSPGTGSYEQYF
TRBV5-4	.	13	.	TRBJ1-2	TGTGCCAGCAGCTTGGCACAGGGAGACGGCTACACCTTC	CASSLAQGDGYTF
TRBV6-2/TRBV6-3	.	15	.	TRBJ2-1	TGTGCCAGCAGTTACGGCGGGATATTCTACAATGAGCAGTTCTTC	CASSYGGIFYNEQFF
TRBV19	TRBD1	15	.	TRBJ1-4	TGTGCCAGTAGTAAAAGGGACAGTGCTAATGAAAAACTGTTTTTT	CASSKRDSANEKLFF
TRBV12-5	TRBD2	15	.	TRBJ2-3	TGTGCTAGTGGTTCGGGACTAGCTTTGACAGATACGCAGTATTTT	CASGSGLALTDTQYF
TRBV4-2	TRBD2	17	once	TRBJ2-1	TGTGCCAGCAGCCAAGCAACTAGCGGATACTCCTACAATGAGCAGTTCTTC	CASSQATSGYSYNEQFF
TRBV15	TRBD2	17	.	TRBJ2-1	TGTGCCACCAGCAGAGGACTCCTAGCGGGGGCCGGGAATGAGCAGTTCTTC	CATSRGLLAGAGNEQFF